What follows is one T cell receptor beta chain and its context. Its specificity is not known. This sample's treatment: oral pan-JAK inhibitor, 5-10 mg twice daily. The sequencing template was cDNA reverse transcribed from extracted RNA. Profiling relied on immunoSEQ multiplex PCR, and the TCRdb table lists in-frame clones only, not all of them. The sample consists of about 210,000 clones, under 70% of them appearing once. The length of the CDR3 is 11 residues. In germline, CDR1 is SNHLY, CDR2 FYNNEI. V was clipped by 11 bases and J by 0 bases, with 8 bases between them. The sample is drawn from a study of CD8+ T cells in alopecia areata. The overall study: Tofacitinib was taken orally by treated patients, and the dose was 5 to 10 mg twice daily. Study-level points and caveats: Lesional scalp exceeded normal scalp in clonality, especially in alopecia totalis/universalis.

The rearrangement links TRBV2 to TRBJ2-7, with TRBD1 as a possible D gene (5 bases). The sequence came from a human donor with alopecia areata. This specimen was CD4+ T cells sorted from blood, taken at week 4, from a patient treated with tofacitinib. In DNA form, the CDR3 reads TGTGCCGCAGGGTCCTCCTACGAGCAGTACTTC. Translation gives CAAGSSYEQYF.